These 15 T cell receptor beta chains originate from one sample sequenced in a study of lymphopenia after photon versus proton radiotherapy. Data came from immunoSEQ multiplex PCR; TCRdb stores just in-frame clones and leaves some out. The sample yields around 150,000 clones, roughly nine tenths seen once. The sequencing here drew on peripheral blood, taken from a patient treated with photon-based radiotherapy. Every receptor here comes from a man between 50 and 59 years old with gastric cancer.

The V gene is TRBV6-5, the J gene TRBJ2-7; possible D gene TRBD1, 6 bases. Germline values: CDR1 MNHEY, CDR2 SVGAGI. This CDR3 is 16 amino acids long. V was shortened by 2 bases and J by 4 bases, with 18 bases between the two germline ends. This chain's CDR3 is CASSYTLPRQGYEQYF. CDR3 nucleotide sequence: TGTGCCAGCAGTTACACCCTCCCGAGGCAGGGGTACGAGCAGTACTTC.

The chain has TRBV19 and TRBJ1-1, with 11 bases matching TRBD1. CDR1 is LNHDA and CDR2 is SQIVND in the germline V gene (reference sequence). There are 17 residues in the CDR3. Trimming cost V 3 bases and J 4 bases; bases outside gene matches: 10. The CDR3 nucleotides are TGTGCCAGTAGTATGCCGGGACAGGGGGAAGAAGGCACTGAAGCTTTCTTT. Encoded protein: CASSMPGQGEEGTEAFF.

The chain couples TRBV2 to TRBJ1-4; a possible D gene is TRBD1 (6 bases). This CDR3 spans 15 amino acids. Germline V gives CDR1 SNHLY, CDR2 FYNNEI. Trimming cost V 5 bases and J 7 bases, with 17 bases left between them. CDR3 bases: TGTGCCAGCAGTAAACAGGGCCAACGTGGTGAAAAACTGTTTTTT. Translation: CASSKQGQRGEKLFF.

V is TRBV2 and J is TRBJ2-7; TRBD1 is a possible D gene (6 bases). The CDR3 sequence is 14 residues long. Trimming removed 4 bases at V and 3 bases at J, with 13 bases between. Germline CDR1 and CDR2: SNHLY and FYNNEI. CDR3 protein: CASSVEQGNYEQYF. In nucleotides, the CDR3 is TGTGCCAGCAGTGTTGAACAGGGAAACTACGAGCAGTACTTC.

The sample holds a few counts of this clone. The chain joins TRBV29-1 to TRBJ2-5; 10 bases agree with TRBD2. Germline V gene data show CDR1 as SQVTM and CDR2 as ANQGSEA. The CDR3 is 17 residues long. Losses at the gene ends were 1 base for V and 5 bases for J; bases not matched to a gene: 13. The CDR3 sequence: CSVEVRASGSPVETQYF. The DNA for the CDR3 is TGCAGCGTTGAAGTAAGGGCTAGCGGGAGCCCCGTGGAGACCCAGTACTTC.

The chain couples TRBV2 to TRBJ2-6, with 8 bases identical to TRBD2. From germline, CDR1 is SNHLY and CDR2 FYNNEI. Trimming cost V 5 bases and J 2 bases; bases outside gene matches: 2. The CDR3 loop spans 15 amino acids. The CDR3 protein is CASSRTSTGANVLTF. The CDR3 DNA sequence: TGTGCCAGCAGTCGGACTAGCACTGGGGCCAACGTCCTGACTTTC.

V is TRBV19 and J is TRBJ1-3, with 9 nucleotides matching TRBD1. Germline CDR1 reads LNHDA; CDR2 reads SQIVND (reference sequence). The V gene end was trimmed by 3 bases and the J gene end by 1 base; junction bases not matched to a gene: 4. The CDR3 runs 16 residues. CDR3 DNA sequence: TGTGCCAGTAGTATGGGACAGGGAAGGTCTGGAAACACCATATATTTT. It encodes CASSMGQGRSGNTIYF.

The V call is TRBV4-2, the J call TRBJ1-2; 8 positions agree with TRBD1. Per the germline V gene, CDR1 is LGHNA and CDR2 is YNFKEQ. V was clipped by 4 bases and J by 7 bases; unmatched bases: 14. CDR3 size: 16 residues. The CDR3 protein is CASSPLGQGARSGYTF. The CDR3 bases are TGTGCCAGCAGCCCTTTGGGTCAGGGGGCTCGATCTGGCTACACCTTC.

V gene TRBV14 combines with J gene TRBJ1-2, with TRBD1 as a possible D gene (5 bases). The germline V gene has CDR1 SGHDN and CDR2 FVKESK. The length of the CDR3 is 15 residues. With 1 base removed from V and 4 bases from J, the gap between germline ends came to 13 bases. CDR3 bases: TGTGCCAGCAGCCAAGGGAGCGGACAAAGCTATGGCTACACCTTC. This sequence encodes CASSQGSGQSYGYTF. The whole variable domain, filled in from reference TRBV14 and TRBJ1-2, reads EAGVTQFPSHSVIEKGQTVTLRCDPISGHDNLYWYRRVMGKEIKFLLHFVKESKQDESGMPNNRFLAERTGGTYSTLKVQPAELEDSGVYFCASSQGSGQSYGYTFGSGTRLTVV.

The chain recombines TRBV27 with TRBJ1-1; D ambiguous. V lost 3 bases and J 0 bases, leaving 8 bases between the germline ends. Germline CDR1 MNHEY, CDR2 SMNVEV (reference sequence). There are 14 residues in the CDR3. CDR3 DNA: TGTGCCAGCAGTTTCAGTAGCATGAACACTGAAGCTTTCTTT. Translation gives CASSFSSMNTEAFF.

The rearrangement links TRBV11-2 to TRBJ2-7, with D tentatively TRBD1 (6 bases). The CDR3 extends over 13 amino acids. Germline V lookup: CDR1 SGHAT, CDR2 FQNNGV. The V gene lost 3 bases and the J gene lost 0 bases, with 6 bases spanning the gap. The CDR3 loop reads CASSLDSSYEQYF. In nucleotides, the CDR3 is TGTGCCAGCAGCTTGGACAGCTCCTACGAGCAGTACTTC.

The chain links TRBV10-3 to TRBJ2-1; 7 nucleotides match TRBD2. The CDR3 consists of 15 residues. Germline CDR1 is ENHRY and CDR2 is SYGVKD. The junction had 10 bases not matched to a gene; V was cut back by 6 bases and J by 5 bases. CDR3 in DNA: TGTGCCATCAGCAAGACTAGCCAACAAAACAATGAGCAGTTCTTC. This translates into CAISKTSQQNNEQFF.

CDR3 bases: TGTGCCAGCAGCCGGGACAGGGGCGAGCAGTACTTC. Protein product: CASSRDRGEQYF. V usage is TRBV2 and J usage is TRBJ2-7; TRBD1 matches at 10 bases. This CDR3 contains 12 residues. V lost 6 bases, J lost 6 bases, and 2 bases stayed unmatched. Germline V gives CDR1 SNHLY, CDR2 FYNNEI.

The chain combines TRBV11-2 with TRBJ2-7; either TRBD1 or TRBD2 may fit D (5 bases each). Germline CDR1 is SGHAT and CDR2 is FQNNGV. This CDR3 contains 14 residues. Trimming stripped 1 base from V and 5 bases from J, with 12 bases between. The CDR3 protein is CASSLVGRDHEQYF. CDR3 DNA sequence: TGTGCCAGCAGCTTAGTGGGCAGGGACCACGAGCAGTACTTC.

This sequence joins TRBV5-5 and TRBJ2-2; 8 bases fit TRBD2. This CDR3 region has 16 residues. Germline-derived CDR1 and CDR2 are SGHKS and YYEKEE (reference sequence). The J segment lost 0 bases and the V segment lost 3 bases, leaving 4 bases of the junction unmatched. This CDR3 reads CASSSTSGANTGELFF. For the CDR3, the DNA is TGTGCCAGCAGCTCAACTAGCGGAGCGAACACCGGGGAGCTGTTTTTT.